One sample yielded the 14 T cell receptor beta chains listed below, sequenced in a study of cytomegalovirus exposure and HLA in healthy donors. The PCR was carried out with 60 Vbeta primers and 13 Jbeta primers. The table came from immunoSEQ multiplex PCR; TCRdb's copy has only in-frame clones and leaves some out. The table shows some 140,000 clones, with around 79% occurring only once. The sequenced material came from PBMCs. These receptors were collected from a female donor in good health and CMV-seronegative.

The V and J genes are TRBV13 and TRBJ2-3; TRBD2 matches 15 bases. CDR1 and CDR2 from the germline V gene are PRHDT and FYEKMQ (reference sequence). V lost 4 bases and J lost 6; bases outside the gene matches: 8. The CDR3 loop spans 17 amino acids. The CDR3: CASSWTSGRALMDTQYF. DNA for the CDR3: TGTGCCAGCAGCTGGACTAGCGGGAGGGCCTTGATGGATACGCAGTATTTT.

This rearrangement joins TRBV7-9 to TRBJ1-3; 8 nucleotides line up with TRBD1. J was trimmed by 0 bases and V by 5 bases; bases with no gene match: 3. Germline CDR1 and CDR2: SEHNR and FQNEAQ (reference sequence). The CDR3 length is 15 residues. As DNA, the CDR3 is TGTGCCAGCAGCCCAACAGGGGGCTCTGGAAACACCATATATTTT. This translates into CASSPTGGSGNTIYF.

This clone was seen at least ten times. The chain combines TRBV10-3 with TRBJ2-7; no clear D. The CDR3 is 16 amino acids. Trimming took off 3 bases at V and 0 bases at J, with 15 bases between the two ends. In germline, CDR1 is ENHRY, CDR2 SYGVKD. The CDR3 nucleotides are TGTGCCATCAGTGATCTGGGTGGTAGGAGCTCCTACGAGCAGTACTTC. It specifies CAISDLGGRSSYEQYF.

The genes are TRBV11-3 and TRBJ1-1; possible D gene TRBD1, 6 bases. The CDR3 is 14 residues long. V dropped 6 bases and J dropped 4 bases, with 15 bases sitting between them. Germline CDR1 is SGHNT and CDR2 is YENEEA. The CDR3 sequence: CASSTGLEGTEAFF. For the CDR3, the DNA is TGTGCCAGCAGTACAGGGCTGGAAGGCACTGAAGCTTTCTTT.

In this sample, this clone is medium-sized. The chain couples TRBV4-3 to TRBJ2-1; the D gene is possibly TRBD1 (6 bases). The germline CDR1 and CDR2 sequences are LGHNA and YSLEER. V lost 0 bases and J 10 bases, leaving 16 bases between the germline ends. This CDR3 is built from 15 residues. The CDR3 DNA is TGCGCCAGCAGCCAAGATTCCTACAGGGTAGGGGAGCAGTTCTTC. Protein: CASSQDSYRVGEQFF.

V gene TRBV13 combines with J gene TRBJ1-3; unclear D gene. Germline V gives CDR1 PRHDT, CDR2 FYEKMQ (reference sequence). V lost 1 base and J lost 4, with 8 bases in between. The CDR3 runs to 14 residues. The CDR3 protein is CASSLALGGNTIYF. Written as DNA, the CDR3 is TGTGCCAGCAGCTTAGCTCTTGGCGGAAACACCATATATTTT.

This clone occurred many times. The chain is built from TRBV9 and TRBJ2-7; TRBD2 might be the D (5 bases). The length of the CDR3 is 15 residues. The germline V and J ends were trimmed by 0 bases and 3 bases, with 13 bases remaining between them. Germline V gene data show CDR1 as SGDLS and CDR2 as YYNGEE. The CDR3 is CASSVASNRGYEQYF. The CDR3 DNA follows: TGTGCCAGCAGCGTAGCATCGAATCGGGGCTACGAGCAGTACTTC.

The chain recombines TRBV18 with TRBJ1-2; 10 bases agree with TRBD1. Unmatched junction bases numbered 11, after V lost 3 bases and J lost 4 bases. Germline V gene lookup returns CDR1 KGHSH and CDR2 LQKENI. This CDR3 is 17 amino acids long. The CDR3 loop is CASSPSRRDRGGYGYTF. The CDR3 DNA sequence: TGTGCCAGCTCACCGTCTCGGAGGGACAGGGGAGGCTATGGCTACACCTTC.

V usage is TRBV30 and J usage is TRBJ1-1, with unresolved D. Trimming stripped 3 bases from V and 8 bases from J, with 22 bases between. The CDR3 runs 15 residues. Germline-derived CDR1 and CDR2 are GTSNPN and SVGIG (reference sequence). For the CDR3, the DNA is TGTGCCTGGAGCCTGTTTGGAAAGCGGTTGAAGGAAGCTTTCTTT. It specifies CAWSLFGKRLKEAFF.

This chain joins TRBV7-2 and TRBJ1-5, with D perhaps matching TRBD1 (6 bases). The germline V and J ends were trimmed by 6 bases and 0 bases, with 21 bases remaining between them. The CDR3 sequence is 18 residues long. The V gene's germline CDR1 is SGHTA and CDR2 FQGNSA. CDR3 nucleotide sequence: TGTGCCAGCAGTAGAACGCGGCAGACAGGATATAGCAATCAGCCCCAGCATTTT. Residues: CASSRTRQTGYSNQPQHF.

The chain has TRBV30 and TRBJ2-5, with 7 bases that match TRBD1. The J call may not be correct, given that the DNA end is closer to TRBJ2-7. The CDR3 contains 15 residues. Per germline, CDR1 GTSNPN and CDR2 SVGIG (reference sequence). This CDR3 is CAWSQVGQNSYEQYF. The CDR3 coding sequence is TGTGCCTGGAGCCAAGTGGGACAGAACTCCTACGAGCAGTACTTC.

This rearrangement joins TRBV6-5 to TRBJ2-2; the D gene is possibly TRBD1 (5 bases). Germline V gene sequence: CDR1 MNHEY, CDR2 SVGAGI. Trimming removed 7 bases at V and 2 bases at J, with 14 bases between. The CDR3 has 15 residues. The CDR3 reads CASNRRQSNTGELFF. The CDR3 coding sequence is TGTGCCAGCAACAGAAGACAGTCAAACACCGGGGAGCTGTTTTTT.

This clone showed up just once. The V and J genes are TRBV10-3 and TRBJ2-5, with D perhaps TRBD2 (5 bases). The CDR3 runs 14 residues. V lost 2 bases to trimming and J lost 5 bases, with 12 bases between them. The germline CDR1 and CDR2 sequences are ENHRY and SYGVKD. CDR3 in DNA: TGTGCCATCAGTGAGGACGAGGGTTCGGAGACCCAGTACTTC. It yields the protein CAISEDEGSETQYF.

V is TRBV15 and J is TRBJ2-3, with D possibly matching TRBD1 (5 bases). The CDR3 runs to 14 residues. V lost 3 bases and J lost 6, with 13 bases in between. Germline assignment: CDR1 LNHNV and CDR2 YYDKDF (reference sequence). The CDR3 is CATSRTDRDDTQYF. The CDR3 nucleotides are TGTGCCACCAGCAGGACTGACAGAGATGATACGCAGTATTTT. The whole variable domain, remainder taken from reference TRBV15 and TRBJ2-3, is DAMVIQNPRYQVTQFGKPVTLSCSQTLNHNVMYWYQQKSSQAPKLLFHYYDKDFNNEADTPDNFQSRRPNTSFCFLDIRSPGLGDTAMYLCATSRTDRDDTQYFGPGTRLTVL.